This T cell receptor (beta chain) was captured by sequencing in a study of OX40 agonist ivuxolimab in advanced cancers. Study-wide results and limits: At 0.1 to 3.0 mg/kg and by week 6, CD4+ and CD8+ T cells in the blood had expanded clonally.

This CDR3 has 14 amino acids. V was shortened by 6 bases and J by 4 bases, with 16 bases between the two germline ends. Germline CDR1 LNHDA, CDR2 SQIVND (reference sequence). Comments on this clone: Its target is unknown.

Sequencing used immunoSEQ multiplex PCR; TCRdb keeps in-frame clones, though not all of them. The table lists tens of thousands of clones, roughly 88% of them singletons, with 9.5% to 15% in the top ten. Here the sequenced sample was CD4+ or CD8+ T cells sorted from blood, taken in a trial of the OX40 agonist ivuxolimab. J is TRBJ2-7 and V is TRBV19; TRBD2 might be the D (6 bases). This TCR came from an adult with an advanced solid tumor such as melanoma, head and neck, liver or kidney cancer. CDR3 DNA: TGTGCCAGTAGGAACTCCGGGAGCGGTTACGAGCAGTACTTC. It yields the protein CASRNSGSGYEQYF.